The 7 T cell receptor beta chains below were found in one sample sequenced in a study of T cell responses to AZD1222 COVID-19 vaccine. Clones were sequenced by immunoSEQ multiplex PCR, and TCRdb holds only the in-frame ones, with some missing. The sample includes 80,000 to 90,000 clones, roughly 90% of them seen just once. The material was peripheral blood, obtained on day 0 of AZD1222 vaccination. These receptors originate from an adult in good health.

This clone has a single count. The chain is built from TRBV7-9 and TRBJ1-1; D gene unclear. This CDR3 is 13 amino acids long. Germline lookup yields CDR1 SEHNR and CDR2 FQNEAQ (reference sequence). The V end lost 5 bases, the J end lost 5 bases, and 12 bases lay between the germline ends. This CDR3 is CASSRLTGTEAFF. The CDR3 DNA reads TGTGCCAGCAGCCGCCTGACGGGGACTGAAGCTTTCTTT.

The chain joins TRBV5-1 to TRBJ2-1; D possibly corresponds to TRBD2 (6 bases). V was shortened by 8 bases and J by 0 bases, with 27 bases between the two germline ends. CDR1 is SGHRS, CDR2 YFSETQ, per germline. This CDR3 comprises 19 residues. CDR3 in DNA: TGCGCCAGGGCTTGGGCGGGACCCAGGTTTAGGAGCTCCTACAATGAGCAGTTCTTC. The encoded protein is CARAWAGPRFRSSYNEQFF.

The chain uses TRBV7-3 and TRBJ2-5; 8 bases align to TRBD1. The CDR3 is 13 amino acids. The V and J ends lost 5 bases and 3 bases, in that order; junction bases with no gene match: 2. Germline V gene sequence: CDR1 SGHTA, CDR2 FQGTGA. CDR3 sequence reads: CASSQDREETQYF. The CDR3 DNA reads as TGTGCCAGCAGCCAGGACAGGGAAGAGACCCAGTACTTC.

The chain carries TRBV5-1 and TRBJ1-1; tentatively, D is TRBD1 (5 bases). Germline loops: CDR1 SGHRS, CDR2 YFSETQ. The CDR3 spans 17 residues. Trimming took off 5 bases at V and 0 bases at J, with 20 bases between the two ends. In nucleotides, the CDR3 is TGCGCCAGCAGATTCGCAGGGAATCCCTTCATGAACACTGAAGCTTTCTTT. Amino acids: CASRFAGNPFMNTEAFF.

The V gene is TRBV7-3, the J gene TRBJ2-1; a weak D match, TRBD1 (5 bases). CDR3 size: 15 residues. Germline assignment: CDR1 SGHTA and CDR2 FQGTGA. Trimming cost V 2 bases and J 8 bases, with 16 bases left between them. The CDR3 region has the DNA TGTGCCAGCAGCTTAGGGGTGGACCGCAGGGATGAGCAGTTCTTC. Amino acids: CASSLGVDRRDEQFF.

The chain is built from TRBV6-5 and TRBJ1-5, with D possibly being TRBD1 (5 bases). This CDR3 region has 15 residues. Germline CDR1 MNHEY, CDR2 SVGAGI. The V gene lost 5 bases and the J gene lost 1 base, with 12 bases spanning the gap. CDR3 sequence: CASSPGPLSNQPQHF. As DNA, the CDR3 is TGTGCCAGCAGTCCGGGACCGCTGAGCAATCAGCCCCAGCATTTT.

The chain combines TRBV14 with TRBJ2-7; D unclear. Germline V gene lookup returns CDR1 SGHDN and CDR2 FVKESK. V dropped 4 bases and J dropped 0 bases, with 16 bases sitting between them. The CDR3 is 16 amino acids. The CDR3: CASSRSVGFLSYEQYF. CDR3 in DNA: TGTGCCAGCAGCCGGTCAGTCGGCTTTCTCTCCTACGAGCAGTACTTC. The full variable domain, with the rest looked up from reference TRBV14 and TRBJ2-7, is EAGVTQFPSHSVIEKGQTVTLRCDPISGHDNLYWYRRVMGKEIKFLLHFVKESKQDESGMPNNRFLAERTGGTYSTLKVQPAELEDSGVYFCASSRSVGFLSYEQYFGPGTRLTVT.